This entry lists 11 T cell receptor beta chains sequenced from one sample in a study of beta chain features in type 1 diabetes. Expressed TCRB transcripts were sequenced because the entire RNA isolate underwent reverse transcription. The data were produced by immunoSEQ multiplex PCR, yet TCRdb's version contains in-frame clones alone and is incomplete. Of 250,000 to 400,000 clones in the sample, 13% to 15% were seen once. The sequenced sample consisted of central memory CD4+ T cells from blood. The receptors were sampled from a man aged 25 to 45 in good health.

This clone has a single count. One end of the junction does not line up with germline, which may come from a read error. This chain links TRBV7-9 with TRBJ2-5; D is possibly TRBD2 (5 bases). The CDR3 length is 13 residues. The germline V gene has CDR1 SEHNR and CDR2 FQNEAQ (reference sequence). The CDR3: CASSNEPAGAQYF. CDR3 in DNA: TGCGCCAGCAGCAATGAGCCGGCCGGGGCCCAGTACTTC.

This clone occurred a few times. The chain couples TRBV25-1 to TRBJ2-1; 8 bases align to TRBD1. V gave up 3 bases and J gave up 6 bases; unmatched junction bases: 10. This CDR3 spans 16 amino acids. CDR1 and CDR2 from the germline V gene are MGHDK and SYGVNS. CDR3 sequence reads: CASSDPRQGAINEQFF. CDR3 sequence (DNA): TGTGCCAGCAGTGACCCTCGGCAGGGGGCGATCAATGAGCAGTTCTTC.

This clone came up many times. This chain connects TRBV14 to TRBJ2-5, with D perhaps TRBD1 (6 bases). Deletions cut 4 bases from V and 0 bases from J, with 12 bases between. This CDR3 has 15 residues. Looked up from germline, CDR1 is SGHDN and CDR2 is FVKESK. In nucleotides, the CDR3 is TGTGCCAGCAGCCTCATCACAGGGTACCAAGAGACCCAGTACTTC. Its protein is CASSLITGYQETQYF.

Only a few counts were recorded for this clone. The chain links TRBV30 to TRBJ2-2; TRBD2 agrees at 7 bases. J gave up 1 base and V 0 bases, and 5 bases lay outside the gene matches. This CDR3 is built from 16 residues. Germline assignment: CDR1 GTSNPN and CDR2 SVGIG (reference sequence). CDR3: CAWSVNGRQNTGELFF. CDR3 nucleotide sequence: TGTGCCTGGAGTGTAAACGGGAGGCAGAACACCGGGGAGCTGTTTTTT.

This clone was seen a handful of times. The V gene is TRBV6-6, the J gene TRBJ2-7; D remains unclear. The V end lost 0 bases, the J end lost 4 bases, and 10 bases lay between the germline ends. Germline-derived CDR1 and CDR2 are MNHNY and SVGAGI (reference sequence). The CDR3 length is 14 residues. CDR3 protein: CASSYSKGRYEQYV. The DNA for the CDR3 is TGTGCCAGCAGTTACTCGAAAGGCAGGTACGAGCAGTACGTC.

The chain employs TRBV5-8 and TRBJ2-5; D is possibly TRBD2 (6 bases). V was trimmed by 4 bases and J by 2 bases, leaving 15 bases between them. The CDR3 sequence is 15 residues long. Germline loops: CDR1 SGHTS, CDR2 YDEGEE. CDR3 sequence: CASSRSWGLQETQYF. The CDR3 DNA follows: TGTGCCAGCAGCCGATCATGGGGACTTCAAGAGACCCAGTACTTC.

The table lists this clone with a few counts. V gene TRBV11-2 combines with J gene TRBJ2-5, with a possible D match to TRBD2 (6 bases). Germline V gene lookup returns CDR1 SGHAT and CDR2 FQNNGV. The CDR3 covers 14 residues. Trimming pared 1 base from V and 11 bases from J, leaving 17 bases between. DNA for the CDR3: TGTGCCAGCAGCTTAGTTAGCGGCAGCGCTGAGCAGTACTTC. Translation: CASSLVSGSAEQYF.

Details on this clone: A read error may produce the germline difference seen at one junction end. This chain connects TRBV6-6 to TRBJ2-1, with 8 bases fitting TRBD1. Germline V lookup: CDR1 MNHNY, CDR2 SVGAGI (reference sequence). The CDR3 runs 12 residues. The CDR3 DNA sequence: TGTGCCAGCAGTTACTCCGGACAGGGTTCGGTCTTC. This translates into CASSYSGQGSVF.

This rearrangement joins TRBV7-8 to TRBJ1-3; D remains unclear. Germline V gives CDR1 SGHVS, CDR2 FQNEAQ. The CDR3 is 17 residues long. V was trimmed by 0 bases and J by 0 bases, leaving 12 bases between them. CDR3 sequence (DNA): TGTGCCAGCAGCTTAGCGGGAGCCCGCAGCTCTGGAAACACCATATATTTT. Its protein product is CASSLAGARSSGNTIYF. Full variable domain (remainder filled in from reference TRBV7-8 and TRBJ1-3): GAGVSQSPRYKVAKRGQDVALRCDPISGHVSLFWYQQALGQGPEFLTYFQNEAQLDKSGLPSDRFFAERPEGSVSTLKIQRTQQEDSAVYLCASSLAGARSSGNTIYFGEGSWLTVV.

This clone was counted between two and nine times. V and J are TRBV6-6 and TRBJ2-5, with no clear D. Germline-derived CDR1 and CDR2 are MNHNY and SVGAGI (reference sequence). The V end was cut by 7 bases, the J end by 5 bases, with 11 bases between. The length of the CDR3 is 12 residues. The CDR3 sequence is CASTKGWETQYF. Written as DNA, the CDR3 is TGTGCCAGCACGAAGGGCTGGGAGACCCAGTACTTC.

V and J are TRBV19 and TRBJ2-3; TRBD2 agrees at 10 bases. V lost 4 bases, J lost 8 bases, and 6 bases stayed unmatched. Germline CDR1 is LNHDA and CDR2 is SQIVND (reference sequence). The CDR3 consists of 14 residues. The CDR3 protein is CASSKAGGPGTQYF. CDR3 in DNA: TGTGCCAGTAGTAAAGCGGGAGGGCCAGGTACGCAGTATTTT.